Following are 24 T cell receptor beta chains from one sample sequenced in a study of OX40 agonist ivuxolimab in advanced cancers. The method was immunoSEQ multiplex PCR; TCRdb's version includes in-frame clones alone and lacks a portion of them. Altogether approximately 70,000 clones are present, roughly 84% being singletons, with the ten largest covering about 8%. The sequences come from CD4+ or CD8+ T cells sorted from blood, collected in a trial of the OX40 agonist ivuxolimab. The receptors derive from an adult with an advanced solid tumor such as melanoma, head and neck, liver or kidney cancer.

This clone has more than one count but fewer than ten. V gene TRBV27 combines with J gene TRBJ1-5; 11 bases map to TRBD1. Germline loops: CDR1 MNHEY, CDR2 SMNVEV (reference sequence). The CDR3 totals 14 residues. The V segment lost 8 bases and the J segment 6 bases; nucleotides outside the gene matches: 6. CDR3 nucleotide sequence: TGTGCCAGCGGAGGGACAGGGGGGGCTCAGCCCCAGCATTTT. This encodes CASGGTGGAQPQHF.

The chain links TRBV7-9 to TRBJ2-3; D unclear. This CDR3 contains 13 residues. Germline V CDR1 and CDR2: SEHNR, FQNEAQ (reference sequence). V was pared by 5 bases and J by 4 bases, with 10 bases between. CDR3 region: CASSPRGADTQYF. The CDR3 nucleotides are TGTGCCAGCAGCCCGAGAGGCGCAGATACGCAGTATTTT.

About this clone itself: Germline and junction disagree at one end, which may indicate a read error. The chain links TRBV19 to TRBJ2-7; 8 nucleotides match TRBD1. The length of the CDR3 is 13 residues. In germline, CDR1 is LNHDA, CDR2 SQIVND (reference sequence). The CDR3: CASSILYQGAVSF. CDR3 DNA: TGTGCCAGTAGTATACTTTATCAGGGGGCCGTCTCTTTC.

V and J are TRBV4-1 and TRBJ2-7; 7 bases are a match to TRBD2. The length of the CDR3 is 15 residues. Germline trimming cut 4 bases from V and 2 bases from J; bases unmatched to any gene: 8. Per the germline V gene, CDR1 is MGHRA and CDR2 is YSYEKL. The CDR3 DNA sequence: TGCGCCAGCAGCCCCCGGAGCGGGAAGGCCTACGAGCAGTACTTC. It translates to CASSPRSGKAYEQYF.

The CDR3 loop reads CAIKKGQGRGTTGELFF. The CDR3 DNA sequence: TGTGCCATCAAGAAAGGACAGGGGAGGGGGACCACCGGGGAGCTGTTTTTT. The chain combines TRBV10-3 with TRBJ2-2, with 9 bases identical to TRBD1. The CDR3 totals 17 residues. V was clipped by 7 bases and J by 4 bases; unmatched bases: 13. Germline lookup yields CDR1 ENHRY and CDR2 SYGVKD.

The chain uses TRBV5-4 and TRBJ2-6; 9 nucleotides match TRBD1. CDR1 and CDR2 (germline): SGHNT, YYREEE (reference sequence). The CDR3 is made up of 17 amino acids. The V gene end was trimmed by 3 bases and the J gene end by 3 bases; junction bases not matched to a gene: 7. CDR3: CASSSLGQGNGANVLTF. The CDR3 DNA sequence: TGTGCCAGCAGCTCTTTGGGACAGGGCAATGGGGCCAACGTCCTGACTTTC.

A word on this clone: Sequence at one end of the junction differs from germline and may be a read error. The V and J genes are TRBV10-1 and TRBJ2-7; maybe TRBD2 (7 bases). Looked up from germline, CDR1 is WNHNN and CDR2 is SYGVQD (reference sequence). This CDR3 comprises 14 residues. CDR3 sequence: CASSEGGGRLGWNF. Here the CDR3 DNA reads TGCGCCAGCAGCGAGGGGGGGGGCCGGTTGGGGTGGAACTTC.

The J gene is TRBJ2-7, the V gene TRBV4-2; D is uncertain. The CDR3 has 15 amino acids. V lost 4 bases, J lost 2 bases, and 15 bases lay in between. CDR1 LGHNA and CDR2 YNFKEQ come from the germline V gene. The CDR3 nucleotides are TGTGCCAGCAGCCCATCTCACGATCAAACCTACGAGCAGTACTTC. Translating gives CASSPSHDQTYEQYF.

The chain couples TRBV7-2 to TRBJ2-5; no clear D. With the DNA end fitting TRBJ2-7 better, the J assignment may be wrong. This CDR3 spans 12 amino acids. CDR1 and CDR2 from the germline V gene are SGHTA and FQGNSA. CDR3 DNA: TGTGCCAGCAGCCGTCCCCGGGCCGAGCAGTACTTC. It translates to CASSRPRAEQYF.

The chain uses TRBV7-3 and TRBJ2-7, with D uncertain. V lost 2 bases and J 4 bases, leaving 9 bases between the germline ends. Per germline, CDR1 SGHTA and CDR2 FQGTGA. CDR3 size: 13 residues. Written as DNA, the CDR3 is TGTGCCAGCAGCTTAGAGGCAGAATACGAGCAGTACTTC. It codes for CASSLEAEYEQYF.

The rearrangement links TRBV5-5 to TRBJ1-5; TRBD1 might be the D (5 bases). The CDR3 loop spans 16 amino acids. V was cut by 3 bases and J by 3 bases, with 16 bases left in between. Per the germline V gene, CDR1 is SGHKS and CDR2 is YYEKEE (reference sequence). CDR3 bases: TGTGCCAGCAGCTCCGCATGGGGGGAGGCCAATCAGCCCCAGCATTTT. It encodes CASSSAWGEANQPQHF.

The chain uses TRBV18 and TRBJ2-6; D might be TRBD1 or TRBD2, each matching 5 bases. CDR3 size: 16 residues. Per the germline V gene, CDR1 is KGHSH and CDR2 is LQKENI. Trimming shortened V by 3 bases and J by 0 bases, and 9 bases separated the two germline ends. In DNA, the CDR3 is TGTGCCAGCTCACCGGGACGGAGCTCTGGGGCCAACGTCCTGACTTTC. Protein: CASSPGRSSGANVLTF.

The chain couples TRBV27 to TRBJ1-1; tentative D call: TRBD1 (6 bases). V dropped 0 bases and J dropped 4 bases, with 12 bases sitting between them. There are 15 residues in the CDR3. Germline loops: CDR1 MNHEY, CDR2 SMNVEV (reference sequence). The CDR3 loop reads CASSLSTRGGTEAFF. CDR3 DNA: TGTGCCAGCAGTTTATCGACAAGAGGGGGCACTGAAGCTTTCTTT.

The rearrangement links TRBV6-6 to TRBJ2-1; 8 bases are a match to TRBD2. The CDR3 is 14 residues long. In germline, CDR1 is MNHNY, CDR2 SVGAGI (reference sequence). V was pared by 4 bases and J by 7 bases, with 6 bases of the junction left unmatched. This chain's CDR3 is CASSSHGTSNEQFF. The CDR3, as DNA: TGTGCCAGCAGTTCCCACGGGACTAGTAATGAGCAGTTCTTC.

The rearrangement uses TRBV14 and TRBJ1-1; D gene uncertain. The germline CDR1 and CDR2 sequences are SGHDN and FVKESK. V was pared by 0 bases and J by 5 bases, with 7 bases between. The CDR3 totals 13 residues. This CDR3 is CASSQDLGTEAFF. In DNA form, the CDR3 reads TGTGCCAGCAGCCAAGATCTAGGGACTGAAGCTTTCTTT.

V gene TRBV18 combines with J gene TRBJ2-1; 9 bases line up with TRBD1. V dropped 3 bases and J dropped 6; count of bases not matched to a gene: 6. The CDR3 is 15 amino acids. CDR1 KGHSH and CDR2 LQKENI come from the germline V gene. In DNA form, the CDR3 reads TGTGCCAGCTCACCGACAGGGGGATTAGTCAATGAGCAGTTCTTC. It yields the protein CASSPTGGLVNEQFF.

This clone was observed once. The rearrangement joins TRBV4-1 to TRBJ2-1; TRBD2 agrees at 9 bases. This CDR3 comprises 15 residues. V lost 4 bases, J lost 9 bases, and 10 bases stayed unmatched. Germline V CDR1 and CDR2: MGHRA, YSYEKL. The CDR3 region is CASSPAGLAGIEQFF. Written as DNA, the CDR3 is TGCGCCAGCAGCCCCGCTGGGCTAGCGGGGATTGAGCAGTTCTTC.

This clone was counted only a few times. V gene TRBV28 combines with J gene TRBJ2-7, with unresolved D. Germline values: CDR1 MDHEN, CDR2 SYDVKM. The CDR3 has 12 amino acids. The germline V and J ends were trimmed by 2 bases and 2 bases, with 4 bases remaining between them. CDR3 amino acids: CASSLSAYEQYF. In DNA, the CDR3 is TGTGCCAGCAGTTTAAGCGCCTACGAGCAGTACTTC. The full variable domain, its missing parts supplied by reference TRBV28 and TRBJ2-7, is DVKVTQSSRYLVKRTGEKVFLECVQDMDHENMFWYRQDPGLGLRLIYFSYDVKMKEKGDIPEGYSVSREKKERFSLILESASTNQTSMYLCASSLSAYEQYFGPGTRLTVT.

The chain combines TRBV4-3 with TRBJ1-2, with D unclear. Trimming shortened V by 1 base and J by 2 bases, and 14 bases separated the two germline ends. In germline, CDR1 is LGHNA, CDR2 YSLEER. The CDR3 is made up of 16 amino acids. CDR3 DNA: TGCGCCAGCAGCCAAGGAATTACAGATAAGAACTATGGCTACACCTTC. Its protein is CASSQGITDKNYGYTF.

The genes are TRBV6-6 and TRBJ2-7, with 8 bases matching TRBD2. The germline V gene has CDR1 MNHNY and CDR2 SVGAGI (reference sequence). V dropped 6 bases and J dropped 3; count of bases not matched to a gene: 10. The length of the CDR3 is 15 residues. This chain's CDR3 is CASRTATSASYEQYF. CDR3 in DNA: TGTGCCAGCAGGACCGCGACTAGCGCGAGCTACGAGCAGTACTTC.

This clone was found a few times. The chain couples TRBV6-1 to TRBJ1-3, with unresolved D. With 6 bases removed from V and 4 bases from J, the gap between germline ends came to 7 bases. This CDR3 has 12 residues. Germline V gene sequence: CDR1 MNHNS, CDR2 SASEGT. CDR3: CASSNRGNTIYF. Here the CDR3 DNA reads TGTGCCAGCAGCAACCGGGGAAACACCATATATTTT.

This clone was observed a single time. V gene TRBV30 combines with J gene TRBJ1-1, with TRBD1 matching 11 bases. The J segment lost 0 bases and the V segment lost 1 base, leaving 1 base of the junction unmatched. The CDR3 is 15 residues long. From germline, CDR1 is GTSNPN and CDR2 SVGIG (reference sequence). The CDR3 protein is CAWSGTGGVNTEAFF. The DNA of the CDR3 is TGTGCCTGGAGTGGGACAGGGGGCGTGAACACTGAAGCTTTCTTT.

The CDR3 nucleotides read TGCGCCAGCAGCCAAGGGATCGGCAGGGGGTTATACTATGGCTACACCTTC. Translating gives CASSQGIGRGLYYGYTF. The J gene is TRBJ1-2, the V gene TRBV4-3; TRBD1 agrees at 7 bases. Trimming took 1 base from V and 3 from J; bases not matched to a gene: 11. The CDR3 consists of 17 residues. The germline gives CDR1 LGHNA, CDR2 YSLEER.

The V and J genes are TRBV9 and TRBJ1-1; 7 positions agree with TRBD1. From germline, CDR1 is SGDLS and CDR2 YYNGEE. There are 13 residues in the CDR3. Losses at the gene ends were 4 bases for V and 4 bases for J; bases not matched to a gene: 4. The chain's CDR3 is CASSLQGGTEAFF. CDR3 sequence (DNA): TGTGCCAGCAGCCTTCAGGGGGGCACTGAAGCTTTCTTT.